These 5 T cell receptor beta chains came from one sample sequenced in a study of breast tumors, draining lymph nodes, adjacent tissues. TCRdb itself ran the multiplex PCR reads through MiXCR, one entry per CDR3 protein. Here the sample spans approximately 150,000 distinct CDR3 sequences, approximately 30% being singletons. Breast cancer patients provided tissue from their axillary draining lymph nodes. The sequenced sample was axillary lymph node tissue. The receptor source for this set is a female donor with breast cancer. Some clones in this sample may be carry-over from other donors' samples.

This chain links TRBV24-1 with TRBJ2-6; D gene unclear. CDR3 size: 14 residues. Trimming cost V 5 bases and J 1 base, with 5 bases left between them. CDR1 and CDR2 from the germline V gene are KGHDR and SFDVKD. The CDR3, as DNA: TGTGCCACCAGTGTCCATTCTGGGGCCAACGTCCTGACTTTC. The encoded protein is CATSVHSGANVLTF.

This clonotype was picked up many times. CDR3 coding DNA: TGTGCCAGCAGCCCTCCTTATAGGGCCTTACTAAATCAGCCCCAGCATTTT. Its protein is CASSPPYRALLNQPQHF. The chain employs TRBV7-4 and TRBJ1-5, with D hard to call. This CDR3 is built from 17 residues. CDR1 and CDR2 from the germline V gene are SGHVT and SQSDAQ. The V gene lost 5 bases and the J gene lost 4 bases, with 21 bases spanning the gap.

This clonotype has a count of ten or more. V is TRBV27 and J is TRBJ1-5; tentatively, D is TRBD1 (5 bases). This CDR3 is built from 15 residues. Germline-derived CDR1 and CDR2 are MNHEY and SMNVEV (reference sequence). V gave up 0 bases and J gave up 1 base, with 7 bases separating them. The CDR3 spells CASSLSRDSNQPQHF. The DNA of the CDR3 is TGTGCCAGCAGTTTATCCAGGGACAGCAATCAGCCCCAGCATTTT.

This clonotype has a count of ten or more. The chain couples TRBV7-9 to TRBJ1-2; possible D gene TRBD1, 6 bases. This CDR3 region has 14 residues. V was cut by 1 base and J by 4 bases, with 10 bases left in between. From germline, CDR1 is SEHNR and CDR2 FQNEAQ (reference sequence). This CDR3 reads CASSLEGESYGYTF. DNA for the CDR3: TGTGCCAGCAGCTTAGAGGGGGAGAGCTATGGCTACACCTTC.

On this clonotype itself: The junction differs from germline at one of its ends, possibly a read error. The rearrangement links TRBV7-8 to TRBJ2-7; the match to TRBD1 covers 7 bases. The CDR3 runs 17 residues. Looked up from germline, CDR1 is SGHVS and CDR2 is FQNEAQ. DNA for the CDR3: TGTGCCAACAGCTTGTTTGTTTTAGGACAGGCGGGCTACGAGCAGTACTTC. Its protein product is CANSLFVLGQAGYEQYF. Full variable domain (remainder filled in from reference TRBV7-8 and TRBJ2-7): GAGVSQSPRYKVAKRGQDVALRCDPISGHVSLFWYQQALGQGPEFLTYFQNEAQLDKSGLPSDRFFAERPEGSVSTLKIQRTQQEDSAVYLCANSLFVLGQAGYEQYFGPGTRLTVT.